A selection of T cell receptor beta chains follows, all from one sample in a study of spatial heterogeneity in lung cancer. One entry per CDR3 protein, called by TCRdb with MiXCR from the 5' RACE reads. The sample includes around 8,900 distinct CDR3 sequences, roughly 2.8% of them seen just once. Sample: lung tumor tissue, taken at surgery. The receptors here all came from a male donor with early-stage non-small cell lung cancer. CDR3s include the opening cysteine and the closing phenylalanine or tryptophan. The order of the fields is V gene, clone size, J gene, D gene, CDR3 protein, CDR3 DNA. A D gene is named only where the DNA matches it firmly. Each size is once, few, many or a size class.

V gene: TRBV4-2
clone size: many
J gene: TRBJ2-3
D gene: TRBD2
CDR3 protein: CASSQEAGGGTWGQYF
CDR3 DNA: TGTGCCAGCAGCCAAGAGGCGGGGGGGGGCACATGGGGGCAGTATTTT

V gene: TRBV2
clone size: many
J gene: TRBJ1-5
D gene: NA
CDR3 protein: CASRWTVDNQPQHF
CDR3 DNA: TGTGCCAGCCGTTGGACTGTAGACAACCAGCCCCAGCATTTT

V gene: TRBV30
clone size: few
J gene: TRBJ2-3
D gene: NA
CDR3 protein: CAWYSKGGTDTQYF
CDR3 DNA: TGTGCCTGGTACAGTAAGGGGGGCACAGATACGCAGTATTTT

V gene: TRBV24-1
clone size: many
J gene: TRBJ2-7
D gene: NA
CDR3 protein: CATSDPTKSPYEQYF
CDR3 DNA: TGTGCCACCAGTGACCCAACAAAAAGCCCCTACGAGCAGTACTTC

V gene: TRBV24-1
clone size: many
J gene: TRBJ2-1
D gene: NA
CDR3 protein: CATAPAIGDYNEQFF
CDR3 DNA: TGTGCCACCGCCCCGGCAATCGGGGATTACAATGAGCAGTTCTTC

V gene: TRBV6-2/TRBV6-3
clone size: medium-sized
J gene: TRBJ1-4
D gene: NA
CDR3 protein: CASRSPASGGEKLFF
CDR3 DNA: TGTGCCAGCAGATCCCCGGCCAGCGGCGGCGAAAAACTGTTTTTT

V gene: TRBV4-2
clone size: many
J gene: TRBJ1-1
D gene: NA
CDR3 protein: CASSQGPSGAGAFF
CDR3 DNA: TGTGCCAGCAGCCAAGGCCCTTCAGGGGCTGGGGCTTTCTTT

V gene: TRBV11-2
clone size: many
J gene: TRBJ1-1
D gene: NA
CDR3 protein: CASSPSLRQRNTEAFF
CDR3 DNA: TGTGCCAGCAGCCCGAGCCTCCGACAGAGGAACACTGAAGCTTTCTTT

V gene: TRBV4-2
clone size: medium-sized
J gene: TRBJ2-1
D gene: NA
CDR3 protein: CATAGAQSSYNEQFF
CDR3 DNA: TGTGCCACCGCGGGGGCCCAGAGCTCCTACAATGAGCAGTTCTTC

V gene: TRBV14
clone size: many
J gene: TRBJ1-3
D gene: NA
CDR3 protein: CASSQDRGRGGNTIYF
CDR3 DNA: TGTGCCAGCAGCCAAGATCGTGGCAGGGGTGGAAACACCATATATTTT

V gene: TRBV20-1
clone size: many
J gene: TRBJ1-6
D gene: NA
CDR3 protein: CSASPNTQTGFNSPLHF
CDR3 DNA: TGCAGTGCTAGCCCAAATACCCAAACAGGGTTTAATTCACCCCTCCACTTT

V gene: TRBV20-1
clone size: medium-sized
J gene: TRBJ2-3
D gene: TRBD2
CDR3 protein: CSAVRGGSSDTQYF
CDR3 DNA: TGCAGTGCTGTCCGGGGGGGCTCGTCAGATACGCAGTATTTT

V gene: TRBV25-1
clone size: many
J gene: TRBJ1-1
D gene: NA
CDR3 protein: CASSGTGSAFF
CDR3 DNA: TGTGCCAGCAGTGGAACAGGGTCGGCTTTCTTT

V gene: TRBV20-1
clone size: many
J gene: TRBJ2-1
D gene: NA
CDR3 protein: CSATYQGQGHEQFF
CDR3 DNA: TGCAGTGCTACCTACCAGGGCCAGGGACATGAGCAGTTCTTC

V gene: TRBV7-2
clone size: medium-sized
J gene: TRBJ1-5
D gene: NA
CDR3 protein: CASRAYTSSNQPQHF
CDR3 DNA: TGTGCCAGCAGAGCTTACACATCTAGCAATCAGCCCCAGCATTTT

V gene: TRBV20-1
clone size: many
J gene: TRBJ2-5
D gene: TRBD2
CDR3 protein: CSALTSGGARETQYF
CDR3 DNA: TGCAGTGCCTTGACTAGCGGGGGGGCCCGTGAGACCCAGTACTTC

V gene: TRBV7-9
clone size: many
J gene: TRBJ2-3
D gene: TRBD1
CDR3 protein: CASSHRGWPDTQYF
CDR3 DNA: TGTGCCAGCAGCCACAGGGGTTGGCCAGATACGCAGTATTTT